Listed here are 19 T cell receptor beta chains from one sample, sequenced in a study of sequential checkpoint blockade in melanoma. Clones were sequenced by immunoSEQ multiplex PCR, and TCRdb holds only the in-frame ones, with some missing. The sample yields some 30,000 clones, approximately 86% seen once. Treatment specified: randomized to nivolumab then ipilimumab (arm A) or the reverse (arm B). This sample comprised CD8+ T cells sorted from blood (inferred from file names), obtained from a patient given nivolumab and ipilimumab in sequence. The receptors shown here come from a human donor with melanoma.

This clone was seen a single time. The rearrangement links TRBV4-3 to TRBJ1-4; 11 bases map to TRBD1. The junction had 6 bases not matched to a gene; V was cut back by 0 bases and J by 0 bases. Germline values: CDR1 LGHNA, CDR2 YSLEER. The length of the CDR3 is 19 residues. The chain's CDR3 is CASSQEGQGVLPTNEKLFF. As DNA, the CDR3 is TGCGCCAGCAGCCAAGAGGGACAGGGGGTACTTCCAACTAATGAAAAACTGTTTTTT.

The V gene is TRBV29-1, the J gene TRBJ2-1; 9 bases align to TRBD2. The CDR3 spans 14 residues. The junction had 11 bases not matched to a gene; V was cut back by 8 bases and J by 6 bases. Germline CDR1 reads SQVTM; CDR2 reads ANQGSEA. CDR3 sequence reads: CSFLSGGSINEQFF. The CDR3 DNA sequence: TGCAGCTTCTTAAGCGGGGGGTCGATCAATGAGCAGTTCTTC.

This clone was observed a handful of times. The V call is TRBV27, the J call TRBJ2-4, with D perhaps TRBD1 (6 bases). The V end lost 4 bases, the J end lost 0 bases, and 13 bases lay between the germline ends. The germline V gene has CDR1 MNHEY and CDR2 SMNVEV (reference sequence). The CDR3 totals 16 residues. CDR3 amino acids: CASSSYRDLAKNIQYF. The DNA of the CDR3 is TGTGCCAGCAGTTCTTACAGGGATCTAGCCAAAAACATTCAGTACTTC.

The rearrangement joins TRBV11-2 to TRBJ2-7; 9 bases line up with TRBD2. Unmatched junction bases numbered 4, after V lost 5 bases and J lost 2 bases. CDR3 length equals 14 residues. Germline loops: CDR1 SGHAT, CDR2 FQNNGV. The CDR3, as DNA: TGTGCCAGCAGCACGACTAGCGGCCCCTACGAGCAGTACTTC. As protein: CASSTTSGPYEQYF. Together with reference TRBV11-2 and TRBJ2-7, the CDR3 gives the full variable domain: EAGVAQSPRYKIIEKRQSVAFWCNPISGHATLYWYQQILGQGPKLLIQFQNNGVVDDSQLPKDRFSAERLKGVDSTLKIQPAKLEDSAVYLCASSTTSGPYEQYFGPGTRLTVT.

The chain has TRBV14 and TRBJ2-7; 15 positions agree with TRBD2. Germline CDR1 is SGHDN and CDR2 is FVKESK. With 5 bases clipped from V and 4 bases from J, the junction kept 6 bases outside the gene matches. This CDR3 has 16 residues. CDR3 loop: CASSSGLAGGSYEQYF. The CDR3 region has the DNA TGTGCCAGCAGCTCGGGACTAGCGGGGGGATCATACGAGCAGTACTTC.

The chain employs TRBV25-1 and TRBJ2-5, with D uncertain. CDR1 is MGHDK, CDR2 SYGVNS, per germline. Trimming shortened V by 2 bases and J by 2 bases, and 12 bases separated the two germline ends. This CDR3 has 15 amino acids. The CDR3 DNA is TGTGCCAGCAGTGAAATCTTCCGCGAGCAAGAGACCCAGTACTTC. Translated: CASSEIFREQETQYF.

This chain links TRBV7-9 with TRBJ2-3; TRBD2 aligns across 8 bases. Germline CDR1 and CDR2: SEHNR and FQNEAQ (reference sequence). J gave up 3 bases and V 5 bases, and 7 bases lay outside the gene matches. CDR3 size: 15 residues. The CDR3 protein is CASSLRGEGTDTQYF. In nucleotides, the CDR3 is TGTGCCAGCAGCCTGCGGGGGGAGGGGACAGATACGCAGTATTTT.

This clone was seen only once. The chain joins TRBV19 to TRBJ1-4; D is unclear. This CDR3 has 16 amino acids. V was trimmed by 5 bases and J by 4 bases, leaving 17 bases between them. Germline V gene sequence: CDR1 LNHDA, CDR2 SQIVND (reference sequence). CDR3 amino acids: CASSSPGVHDNEKLFF. CDR3 DNA sequence: TGTGCCAGTAGTTCCCCCGGGGTGCACGATAATGAAAAACTGTTTTTT.

CDR3 region: CASGYRSSTDTQYF. CDR3 coding DNA: TGTGCCAGCGGATACAGGTCTAGCACAGATACGCAGTATTTT. This sequence joins TRBV6-1 and TRBJ2-3; weak D call: TRBD1 (5 bases). The V gene lost 8 bases and the J gene lost 0 bases, with 12 bases spanning the gap. The V gene's germline CDR1 is MNHNS and CDR2 SASEGT. CDR3 length: 14 residues.

The V and J genes are TRBV6-5 and TRBJ2-7, with D possibly TRBD2 on 6 matching bases. The germline V gene has CDR1 MNHEY and CDR2 SVGAGI. V was trimmed by 0 bases and J by 6 bases, leaving 18 bases between them. This CDR3 has 16 amino acids. CDR3 in amino acids: CASSYSVGLSLFEQYF. The CDR3 nucleotides read TGTGCCAGCAGTTACTCTGTGGGACTGTCTCTATTCGAGCAGTACTTC.

For the CDR3, the DNA is TGTGCCAGCAGCTTCACAACAGGCGCCGGGGAGCTGTTTTTT. Protein product: CASSFTTGAGELFF. The rearrangement uses TRBV5-6 and TRBJ2-2; the D gene is possibly TRBD1 (5 bases). The V end was cut by 2 bases, the J end by 6 bases, with 11 bases between. Germline V gene data show CDR1 as SGHDT and CDR2 as YYEEEE. CDR3 length: 14 residues. Variable domain in full (rest from reference TRBV5-6 and TRBJ2-2): DAGVTQSPTHLIKTRGQQVTLRCSPKSGHDTVSWYQQALGQGPQFIFQYYEEEERQRGNFPDRFSGHQFPNYSSELNVNALLLGDSALYLCASSFTTGAGELFFGEGSRLTVL.

This clone has a handful of counts. The chain combines TRBV11-2 with TRBJ2-7; possible D gene TRBD2, 5 bases. This CDR3 spans 14 amino acids. Germline lookup yields CDR1 SGHAT and CDR2 FQNNGV. The V gene lost 5 bases and the J gene lost 1 base, with 12 bases spanning the gap. DNA for the CDR3: TGTGCCAGCAGCGAAAGGAGGAAATCCTACGAGCAGTACTTC. It specifies CASSERRKSYEQYF.

The chain employs TRBV11-2 and TRBJ2-7; weak D call: TRBD1 (6 bases). This CDR3 spans 13 amino acids. V lost 1 base, J lost 7 bases, and 11 bases lay in between. Germline V gene sequence: CDR1 SGHAT, CDR2 FQNNGV. In DNA, the CDR3 is TGTGCCAGCAGCTTAGTGGCCCAGGGGGAGCAGTACTTC. Protein sequence: CASSLVAQGEQYF.

The rearrangement joins TRBV19 to TRBJ2-3; maybe TRBD1 (5 bases). Trimming took off 4 bases at V and 5 bases at J, with 13 bases between the two ends. Per the germline V gene, CDR1 is LNHDA and CDR2 is SQIVND (reference sequence). There are 14 residues in the CDR3. CDR3 nucleotides: TGTGCCAGTAGTAGGTCAGGGCAAATAGATACGCAGTATTTT. This sequence encodes CASSRSGQIDTQYF.

This CDR3 is CASSQDFGRGGNIQYF. CDR3 DNA: TGCGCCAGCAGCCAAGATTTCGGCAGGGGTGGAAACATTCAGTACTTC. The rearrangement joins TRBV4-3 to TRBJ2-4; perhaps TRBD1 as D (6 bases). Germline CDR1 and CDR2: LGHNA and YSLEER. The V gene lost 0 bases and the J gene lost 6 bases, with 15 bases spanning the gap. The CDR3 sequence is 16 residues long.

V usage is TRBV4-3 and J usage is TRBJ2-7; 8 bases agree with TRBD1. Germline V gene data show CDR1 as LGHNA and CDR2 as YSLEER. Unmatched junction bases numbered 4, after V lost 1 base and J lost 2 bases. CDR3 length: 15 residues. The CDR3 coding sequence is TGCGCCAGCAGCCAAGTTCTGGACAGGGCCTACGAGCAGTACTTC. It specifies CASSQVLDRAYEQYF.

There are a few counts of this clone. The rearrangement uses TRBV13 and TRBJ1-3; D may be TRBD1 (5 bases). V was clipped by 2 bases and J by 2 bases, with 10 bases between them. The CDR3 sequence is 15 residues long. Looked up from germline, CDR1 is PRHDT and CDR2 is FYEKMQ (reference sequence). The chain's CDR3 is CASSLFPRAGNTIYF. The CDR3 nucleotides are TGTGCCAGCAGCTTATTTCCCAGGGCTGGAAACACCATATATTTT.

The chain links TRBV7-9 to TRBJ2-2; maybe TRBD2 (6 bases). The V gene lost 3 bases and the J gene lost 5 bases, with 13 bases spanning the gap. CDR1 SEHNR and CDR2 FQNEAQ come from the germline V gene (reference sequence). The CDR3 runs to 15 residues. This chain's CDR3 is CASSFGGRSTGELFF. CDR3 nucleotides: TGTGCCAGCAGCTTTGGAGGGAGATCGACCGGGGAGCTGTTTTTT.

On this clone: Within the sample, other DNA sequences also encode this same CDR3. V gene TRBV21-1 combines with J gene TRBJ2-1; the D segment call TRBD2 is taken from the table without a DNA check. TRBV21-1 is deemed a pseudogene. The CDR3 totals 14 residues. The CDR3: CASSSKRRPGEQFF. CDR3 coding DNA: TGTGCCAGCAGCTCAAAGAGGAGGCCGGGGGAGCAGTTCTTC.